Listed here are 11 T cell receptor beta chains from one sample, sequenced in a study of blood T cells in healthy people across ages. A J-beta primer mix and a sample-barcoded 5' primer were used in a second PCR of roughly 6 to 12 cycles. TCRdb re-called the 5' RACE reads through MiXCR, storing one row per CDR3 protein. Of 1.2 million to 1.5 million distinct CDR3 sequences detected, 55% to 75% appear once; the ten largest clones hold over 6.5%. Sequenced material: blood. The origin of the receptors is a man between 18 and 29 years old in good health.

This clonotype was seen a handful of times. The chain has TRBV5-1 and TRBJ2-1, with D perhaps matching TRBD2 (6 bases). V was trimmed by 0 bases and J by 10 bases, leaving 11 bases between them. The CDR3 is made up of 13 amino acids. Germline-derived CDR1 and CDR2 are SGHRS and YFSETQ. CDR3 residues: CASSLVGGEEQFF. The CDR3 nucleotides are TGCGCCAGCAGCTTGGTAGGAGGGGAGGAGCAGTTCTTC.

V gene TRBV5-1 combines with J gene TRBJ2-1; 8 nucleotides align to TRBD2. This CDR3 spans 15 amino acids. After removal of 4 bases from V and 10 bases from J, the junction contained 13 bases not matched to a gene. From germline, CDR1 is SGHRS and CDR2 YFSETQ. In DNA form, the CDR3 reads TGCGCCAGCAGCCTGTTTACGGGAGGGTCGAGCGAGCAGTTCTTC. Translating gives CASSLFTGGSSEQFF. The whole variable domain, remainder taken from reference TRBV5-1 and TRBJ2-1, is KAGVTQTPRYLIKTRGQQVTLSCSPISGHRSVSWYQQTPGQGLQFLFEYFSETQRNKGNFPGRFSGRQFSNSRSEMNVSTLELGDSALYLCASSLFTGGSSEQFFGPGTRLTVL.

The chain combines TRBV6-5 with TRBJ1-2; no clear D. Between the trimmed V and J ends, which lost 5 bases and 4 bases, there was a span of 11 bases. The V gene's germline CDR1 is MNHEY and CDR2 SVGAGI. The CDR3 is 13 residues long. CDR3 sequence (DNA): TGTGCCAGCAGTCCCGGGCCCATCTATGGCTACACCTTC. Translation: CASSPGPIYGYTF.

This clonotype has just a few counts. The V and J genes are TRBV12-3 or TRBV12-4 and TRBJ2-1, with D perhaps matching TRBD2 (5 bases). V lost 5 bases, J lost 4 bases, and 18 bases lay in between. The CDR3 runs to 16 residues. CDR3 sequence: CASSPYGNPEYNEQFF. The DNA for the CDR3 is TGTGCCAGCAGTCCTTACGGGAACCCCGAGTACAATGAGCAGTTCTTC.

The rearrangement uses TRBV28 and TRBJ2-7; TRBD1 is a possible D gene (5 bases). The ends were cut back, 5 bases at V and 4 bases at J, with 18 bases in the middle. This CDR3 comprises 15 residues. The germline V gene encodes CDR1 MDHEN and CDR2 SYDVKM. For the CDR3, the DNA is TGTGCCAGCAGTCAACGCCCGACAGTGTCTTACGAGCAGTACTTC. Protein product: CASSQRPTVSYEQYF.

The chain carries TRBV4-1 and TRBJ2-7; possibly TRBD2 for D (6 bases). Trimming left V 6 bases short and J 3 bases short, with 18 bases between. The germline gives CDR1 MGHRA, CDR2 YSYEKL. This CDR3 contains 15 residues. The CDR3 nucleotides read TGCGCCAGCAGTCCGGGGCACCTCGGGAGCTACGAGCAGTACTTC. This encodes CASSPGHLGSYEQYF.

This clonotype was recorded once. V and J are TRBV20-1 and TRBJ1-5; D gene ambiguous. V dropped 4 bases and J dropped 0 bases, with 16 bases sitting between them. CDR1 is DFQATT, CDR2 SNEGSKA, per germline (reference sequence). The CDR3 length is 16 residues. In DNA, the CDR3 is TGCAGTGCTACCACTCAAACGGAGTATAGCAATCAGCCCCAGCATTTT. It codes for CSATTQTEYSNQPQHF.

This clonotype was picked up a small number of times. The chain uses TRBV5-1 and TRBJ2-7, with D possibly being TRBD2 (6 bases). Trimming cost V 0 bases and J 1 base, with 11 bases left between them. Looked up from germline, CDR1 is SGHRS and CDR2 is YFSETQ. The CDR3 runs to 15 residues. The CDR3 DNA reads TGCGCCAGCAGCTTGGTGGAGGGGTTTTCCTACGAGCAGTACTTC. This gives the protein CASSLVEGFSYEQYF.

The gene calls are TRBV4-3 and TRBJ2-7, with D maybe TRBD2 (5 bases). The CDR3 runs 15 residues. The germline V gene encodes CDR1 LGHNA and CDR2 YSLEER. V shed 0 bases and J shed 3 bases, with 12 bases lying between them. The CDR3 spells CASSQELGARYEQYF. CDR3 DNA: TGCGCCAGCAGCCAAGAACTGGGAGCCCGCTACGAGCAGTACTTC.

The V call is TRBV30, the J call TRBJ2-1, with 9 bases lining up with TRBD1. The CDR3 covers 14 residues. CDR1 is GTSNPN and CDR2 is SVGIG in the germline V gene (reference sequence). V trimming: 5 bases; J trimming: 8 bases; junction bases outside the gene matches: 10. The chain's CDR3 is CAWGKGTGIDEQFF. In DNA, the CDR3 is TGTGCCTGGGGAAAAGGGACAGGGATCGATGAGCAGTTCTTC. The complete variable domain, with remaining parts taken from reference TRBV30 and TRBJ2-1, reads SQTIHQWPATLVQPVGSPLSLECTVEGTSNPNLYWYRQAAGRGLQLLFYSVGIGQISSEVPQNLSASRPQDRQFILSSKKLLLSDSGFYLCAWGKGTGIDEQFFGPGTRLTVL.

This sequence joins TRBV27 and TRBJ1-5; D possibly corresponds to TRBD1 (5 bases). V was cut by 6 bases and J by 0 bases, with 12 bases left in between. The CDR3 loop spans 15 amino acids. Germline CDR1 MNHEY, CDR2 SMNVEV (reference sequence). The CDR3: CASSWDGNSNQPQHF. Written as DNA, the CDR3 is TGTGCCAGCAGCTGGGACGGGAATAGCAATCAGCCCCAGCATTTT.